The 15 T cell receptor beta chains presented below share a single source sample, sequenced in a study of T-cell memory formation after mild COVID-19. Each CDR3 protein gets one entry after TCRdb re-called the 5' RACE reads with MiXCR. The sample carries about 200,000 distinct CDR3 sequences, around 9.5% recorded once. The sequenced sample consisted of PBMCs or a T cell subset sorted from them (not recorded which). The receptors stem from a young man who had mild COVID-19 (a few samples of this study predate the infection). Cell type and time point are not known.

The V call is TRBV4-3, the J call TRBJ1-5; D unclear. V was pared by 4 bases and J by 0 bases, with 19 bases between. This CDR3 spans 18 amino acids. Germline CDR1 LGHNA, CDR2 YSLEER. The CDR3, as DNA: TGCGCCAGCAGCCCCGGGATTGGAGGGCCGTATAGCAATCAGCCCCAGCATTTT. Translation gives CASSPGIGGPYSNQPQHF.

The sample holds many counts of this clonotype. The chain carries TRBV7-2 and TRBJ1-1; a possible D gene is TRBD1 (6 bases). Deletions cut 3 bases from V and 4 bases from J, with 12 bases between. The CDR3 runs to 14 residues. CDR1 SGHTA and CDR2 FQGNSA come from the germline V gene. The DNA of the CDR3 is TGTGCCAGCAGCTTTGGGACACCGGTCACTGAAGCTTTCTTT. This gives the protein CASSFGTPVTEAFF.

This clonotype showed up just a few times. The chain links TRBV7-8 to TRBJ2-5, with D perhaps matching TRBD1 or TRBD2 (5 bases each). CDR3 size: 14 residues. Trimming shortened V by 5 bases and J by 5 bases, and 15 bases separated the two germline ends. Germline V lookup: CDR1 SGHVS, CDR2 FQNEAQ. The CDR3 loop reads CASSPTGARETQYF. The CDR3 nucleotides are TGTGCCAGCAGCCCGACCGGGGCTCGGGAGACCCAGTACTTC.

This clonotype was seen repeatedly, ten times or more. The V gene is TRBV5-1, the J gene TRBJ1-2, with D possibly TRBD1 on 5 matching bases. Trimming pared 4 bases from V and 3 bases from J, leaving 16 bases between. Germline CDR1 SGHRS, CDR2 YFSETQ. This CDR3 is built from 15 residues. CDR3 amino acids: CASSLDSQAHYGYTF. The DNA of the CDR3 is TGCGCCAGCAGCCTGGATTCACAGGCCCACTATGGCTACACCTTC. The complete variable domain, with remaining parts taken from reference TRBV5-1 and TRBJ1-2, reads KAGVTQTPRYLIKTRGQQVTLSCSPISGHRSVSWYQQTPGQGLQFLFEYFSETQRNKGNFPGRFSGRQFSNSRSEMNVSTLELGDSALYLCASSLDSQAHYGYTFGSGTRLTVV.

This clonotype was observed at least ten times. This chain's CDR3 is CASSQDKVGYTF. In DNA form, the CDR3 reads TGCGCCAGCAGCCAGGACAAGGTTGGCTACACCTTC. The V call is TRBV5-1, the J call TRBJ1-2, with D perhaps TRBD1 (5 bases). Germline assignment: CDR1 SGHRS and CDR2 YFSETQ. This CDR3 is built from 12 residues. V was clipped by 4 bases and J by 7 bases, with 11 bases between them. Together with reference TRBV5-1 and TRBJ1-2, the CDR3 gives the full variable domain: KAGVTQTPRYLIKTRGQQVTLSCSPISGHRSVSWYQQTPGQGLQFLFEYFSETQRNKGNFPGRFSGRQFSNSRSEMNVSTLELGDSALYLCASSQDKVGYTFGSGTRLTVV.

This clonotype was seen more than once but under ten times. V is TRBV12-3 or TRBV12-4 and J is TRBJ2-2; TRBD1 is a possible D gene (5 bases). The CDR3 contains 13 residues. Deletions cut 5 bases from V and 1 base from J, with 5 bases between. This CDR3 reads CASSQGNTGELFF. CDR3 DNA: TGTGCCAGCAGTCAGGGGAACACCGGGGAGCTGTTTTTT.

This clonotype has ten or more counts. The chain employs TRBV5-1 and TRBJ2-3; TRBD2 matches 11 bases. Per the germline V gene, CDR1 is SGHRS and CDR2 is YFSETQ. CDR3 length equals 14 residues. V gave up 1 base and J gave up 14 bases; unmatched junction bases: 9. CDR3: CASSLLSLSGGAYF. As DNA, the CDR3 is TGCGCCAGCAGCTTGCTTTCCCTTAGCGGGGGGGCGTATTTT.

This clonotype appeared a few times. V gene TRBV7-2 combines with J gene TRBJ2-3; 11 bases align to TRBD2. The CDR3 covers 16 residues. V lost 4 bases and J lost 6; bases outside the gene matches: 9. In germline, CDR1 is SGHTA, CDR2 FQGNSA. DNA for the CDR3: TGTGCCAGCAGCTCGATAGCGGGGGGGCCGAGGGATACGCAGTATTTT. As protein: CASSSIAGGPRDTQYF.

This clonotype was observed a handful of times. The rearrangement uses TRBV5-1 and TRBJ2-5; D perhaps matches TRBD2 (7 bases). CDR3 length: 15 residues. Germline loops: CDR1 SGHRS, CDR2 YFSETQ. V lost 4 bases, J lost 5 bases, and 18 bases lay in between. The CDR3 nucleotides read TGCGCCAGCAGCCCTGGGGGGGGCTCCGGGGAGACCCAGTACTTC. Its protein is CASSPGGGSGETQYF.

V is TRBV4-2 and J is TRBJ1-2; TRBD1 might be the D (6 bases). The germline V gene has CDR1 LGHNA and CDR2 YNFKEQ. Between the trimmed V and J ends, which lost 0 bases and 8 bases, there was a span of 16 bases. This CDR3 is built from 15 residues. CDR3 DNA sequence: TGTGCCAGCAGCCAAGAACGGGAACAGGGCAGAGGCTACACCTTC. Translating it yields CASSQEREQGRGYTF.

V and J are TRBV2 and TRBJ2-3; weak D call: TRBD2 (5 bases). The germline V gene has CDR1 SNHLY and CDR2 FYNNEI. Between the trimmed V and J ends, which lost 5 bases and 1 base, there was a span of 13 bases. The CDR3 contains 15 residues. CDR3 protein: CASSRTSPGTDTQYF. CDR3 nucleotide sequence: TGTGCCAGCAGTAGGACTTCACCAGGCACAGATACGCAGTATTTT.

This chain uses TRBV6-5 with TRBJ1-2, with a possible D match to TRBD1 (6 bases). The CDR3 runs 13 residues. V was cut by 4 bases and J by 4 bases, with 10 bases left in between. Germline-derived CDR1 and CDR2 are MNHEY and SVGAGI. In DNA, the CDR3 is TGTGCCAGCAGTTCGGGGGCCCTCTATGGCTACACCTTC. Translation gives CASSSGALYGYTF.

This clonotype was counted a few times. J is TRBJ2-3 and V is TRBV6-2 or TRBV6-3; D possibly corresponds to TRBD2 (5 bases). CDR1 and CDR2 from the germline V gene are MNHEY and SVGEGT. Deletions cut 8 bases from V and 0 bases from J, with 12 bases between. This CDR3 has 14 residues. The CDR3 sequence: CASRGLGSTDTQYF. Here the CDR3 DNA reads TGTGCCAGCCGAGGACTTGGTAGCACAGATACGCAGTATTTT.

This clonotype came up a few times. This chain connects TRBV29-1 to TRBJ1-2; D is unclear. CDR3 length: 13 amino acids. Trimming left V 4 bases short and J 6 bases short, with 15 bases between. Germline V gene sequence: CDR1 SQVTM, CDR2 ANQGSEA. For the CDR3, the DNA is TGCAGCGTTGGTGAAGGCGCCGGTGATGGCTACACCTTC. The encoded protein is CSVGEGAGDGYTF. The entire variable domain, with the rest obtained from reference TRBV29-1 and TRBJ1-2, is as follows: SAVISQKPSRDICQRGTSLTIQCQVDSQVTMMFWYRQQPGQSLTLIATANQGSEATYESGFVIDKFPISRPNLTFSTLTVSNMSPEDSSIYLCSVGEGAGDGYTFGSGTRLTVV.

The V call is TRBV4-3, the J call TRBJ1-3, with a tentative D call TRBD1 (6 bases). Germline values: CDR1 LGHNA, CDR2 YSLEER. The CDR3 runs to 15 residues. V lost 0 bases to trimming and J lost 8 bases, with 14 bases between them. CDR3: CASSQDAGVTDTIYF. The CDR3 nucleotides read TGCGCCAGCAGCCAAGATGCAGGGGTTACAGACACCATATATTTT.